The source of this TCR beta chain is a study of spatial heterogeneity in lung cancer. Sample time point: sample taken at primary tumor resection. Unsorted whole RNA of tumor, nontumor lung or frozen PBMC was sequenced. This clonotype was picked up many times. MiXCR, applied by TCRdb to the 5' RACE reads, yields one record per CDR3 protein. This table holds roughly 100,000 distinct CDR3 sequences, approximately 8.6% found once. V lost 1 base to trimming and J lost 0 bases, with 19 bases between them. This CDR3 has 19 amino acids. Germline V CDR1 and CDR2: SGHVS, FQNEAQ. The input for sequencing was PBMCs, taken at surgery. This TCR came from a male donor with early-stage non-small cell lung cancer. The chain has TRBV7-8 and TRBJ1-5, with D possibly matching TRBD1 (6 bases). The CDR3 coding sequence is TGTGCCAGCAGCTTAGAGGCCACAGGGAACATAGGTAGCAATCAGCCCCAGCATTTT. This translates into CASSLEATGNIGSNQPQHF.